One sample yielded the 28 T cell receptor beta chains listed below, sequenced in a study of shared T cell receptors in the human thymus listed by TCRdb under 2021. Libraries were built with the immunoSEQ multiplex PCR assay. Entries here come from immuneACCESS through TCRdb and include only in-frame sequences with V and J called. Some clones fail to appear in such tables; in the studies checked, an unresolved V gene covers under half of the shortfall, and the cause of the remainder is unknown. The sample includes hundreds of thousands of clones, with approximately 89% observed a single time. Just under 0.0095% of the sample is in the top ten clones. This sample was shared with a second study, whose subject was human thymus T cells.

The sample was thymocytes. These receptors were collected from a boy in the first two years of life with a congenital heart defect. Donor details come from another sample of the same person, matched by shared clones.

This sequence joins TRBV29-1 and TRBJ2-1; D is unresolved. The CDR3 is made up of 13 amino acids. V was shortened by 5 bases and J by 4 bases, with 12 bases between the two germline ends. The germline V gene encodes CDR1 SQVTM and CDR2 ANQGSEA. CDR3 nucleotides: TGCAGCGTTATCCAGGTATTTTACAATGAGCAGTTCTTC. The encoded protein is CSVIQVFYNEQFF.

V and J are TRBV9 and TRBJ2-2, with D possibly TRBD2 on 6 matching bases. CDR3 length: 12 amino acids. Germline assignment: CDR1 SGDLS and CDR2 YYNGEE. Trimming took 6 bases from V and 5 from J, leaving 8 bases between them. The chain's CDR3 is CASTSATGELFF. DNA for the CDR3: TGTGCCAGCACTAGCGCGACCGGGGAGCTGTTTTTT. Full variable domain (remainder filled in from reference TRBV9 and TRBJ2-2): DSGVTQTPKHLITATGQRVTLRCSPRSGDLSVYWYQQSLDQGLQFLIQYYNGEERAKGNILERFSAQQFPDLHSELNLSSLELGDSALYFCASTSATGELFFGEGSRLTVL.

This clone was detected once. V gene TRBV5-4 combines with J gene TRBJ2-1; tentative D call: TRBD2 (5 bases). V lost 0 bases, J lost 10 bases, and 11 bases lay in between. This CDR3 has 13 amino acids. Germline CDR1 is SGHNT and CDR2 is YYREEE (reference sequence). The CDR3 reads CASSLAGSGEQFF. As DNA, the CDR3 is TGTGCCAGCAGCTTGGCCGGTTCGGGAGAGCAGTTCTTC.

A single count supports this clone. The V and J genes are TRBV19 and TRBJ1-3; D is unresolved. CDR1 and CDR2 (germline): LNHDA, SQIVND (reference sequence). There are 12 residues in the CDR3. The CDR3 DNA sequence: TGTGCGTCAGGACTCTCTGGAAACACCATATATTTT. Translating gives CASGLSGNTIYF.

The V gene is TRBV7-2, the J gene TRBJ2-5; 7 nucleotides line up with TRBD1. J was trimmed by 1 base and V by 5 bases; bases with no gene match: 4. Germline V gene lookup returns CDR1 SGHTA and CDR2 FQGNSA. CDR3 size: 14 residues. In DNA, the CDR3 is TGTGCCAGCAGCCAGACAGGGATCCAAGAGACCCAGTACTTC. This sequence encodes CASSQTGIQETQYF.

The chain couples TRBV7-2 to TRBJ1-5; 9 bases align to TRBD1. This CDR3 has 16 amino acids. Germline CDR1 is SGHTA and CDR2 is FQGNSA. V lost 5 bases, J lost 7 bases, and 12 bases stayed unmatched. CDR3 sequence reads: CASSSGDREGDQPQHF. CDR3 sequence (DNA): TGTGCCAGCAGCAGCGGGGACAGGGAAGGGGACCAGCCCCAGCATTTT. Full variable domain (rest looked up from reference TRBV7-2 and TRBJ1-5): GAGVSQSPSNKVTEKGKDVELRCDPISGHTALYWYRQSLGQGLEFLIYFQGNSAPDKSGLPSDRFSAERTGGSVSTLTIQRTQQEDSAVYLCASSSGDREGDQPQHFGDGTRLSIL.

This clone was detected only a few times. J is TRBJ2-1 and V is TRBV1; the table calls TRBD1, which could not be checked here. TRBV1 is a pseudogene. This CDR3 is built from 16 residues. The CDR3 nucleotides read TGCACCAGCAGCCAAGAGCCGATCGACAGAGACAATGAGCAGTTCTTC. This encodes CTSSQEPIDRDNEQFF.

V usage is TRBV28 and J usage is TRBJ2-4; the match to TRBD1 covers 8 bases. V shed 3 bases and J 8 bases; nucleotides not matched to a gene: 9. Germline V CDR1 and CDR2: MDHEN, SYDVKM. The length of the CDR3 is 15 residues. The CDR3 region is CASSFGQGLGDIQYF. The CDR3 DNA is TGTGCCAGCAGTTTCGGACAGGGCTTGGGAGACATTCAGTACTTC.

The V call is TRBV5-1, the J call TRBJ2-3, with TRBD2 matching over 7 bases. The junction had 8 bases not matched to a gene; V was cut back by 0 bases and J by 1 base. CDR1 SGHRS and CDR2 YFSETQ come from the germline V gene. CDR3 size: 17 residues. Here the CDR3 reads CASSLDVWGGGTDTQYF. In nucleotides, the CDR3 is TGCGCCAGCAGCTTGGATGTTTGGGGGGGAGGCACAGATACGCAGTATTTT.

CDR3 region: CASSLKDRGPPYF. The CDR3 DNA is TGTGCCAGCAGCTTAAAGGACAGGGGACCCCCGTACTTC. The gene calls are TRBV13 and TRBJ2-7, with TRBD1 matching 9 bases. The CDR3 spans 13 residues. J was trimmed by 12 bases and V by 2 bases; bases with no gene match: 8. The germline gives CDR1 PRHDT, CDR2 FYEKMQ (reference sequence).

The chain couples TRBV7-2 to TRBJ2-7; D unclear. Germline assignment: CDR1 SGHTA and CDR2 FQGNSA. CDR3 size: 12 residues. V was trimmed by 3 bases and J by 4 bases, leaving 7 bases between them. The CDR3 bases are TGTGCCAGCAGCTTTGCGTGGTACGAGCAGTACTTC. This encodes CASSFAWYEQYF.

The count of this clone is one. This rearrangement joins TRBV6-5 to TRBJ2-7; possibly TRBD1 for D (6 bases). Looked up from germline, CDR1 is MNHEY and CDR2 is SVGAGI. Trimming took off 11 bases at V and 3 bases at J, with 14 bases between the two ends. The CDR3 has 12 amino acids. CDR3 region: CAGPDSNYEQYF. CDR3 nucleotide sequence: TGTGCCGGACCGGACAGTAACTACGAGCAGTACTTC.

The chain carries TRBV7-2 and TRBJ2-7; 8 positions match TRBD2. The V and J ends lost 1 base and 7 bases, in that order; junction bases with no gene match: 15. Per the germline V gene, CDR1 is SGHTA and CDR2 is FQGNSA. The CDR3 extends over 17 amino acids. The CDR3 DNA follows: TGTGCCAGCAGCTTAGTAGCTCGGGAGGGAGGGGGTTGGGAGCAGTACTTC. Its protein product is CASSLVAREGGGWEQYF.

V and J are TRBV28 and TRBJ1-2; D might be TRBD1 (6 bases). Germline V gene data show CDR1 as MDHEN and CDR2 as SYDVKM. Trimming removed 7 bases at V and 0 bases at J, with 12 bases between. This CDR3 spans 14 amino acids. The chain's CDR3 is CASTRTEPNYGYTF. CDR3 coding DNA: TGTGCCAGCACCCGGACAGAACCTAACTATGGCTACACCTTC.

The CDR3 is CAWSASPPRGGDDTQYF. Written as DNA, the CDR3 is TGTGCCTGGAGTGCCAGTCCTCCTCGCGGGGGGGATGATACGCAGTATTTT. The V and J genes are TRBV30 and TRBJ2-3; 9 bases map to TRBD2. The trim removed 1 base at V and 6 bases at J, leaving 14 bases unmatched. The germline gives CDR1 GTSNPN, CDR2 SVGIG (reference sequence). The CDR3 has 17 amino acids.

A word on this clone: One end of the junction does not line up with germline, which may come from a read error. V is TRBV29-1 and J is TRBJ2-1, with D possibly matching TRBD1 (5 bases). The germline gives CDR1 SQVTM, CDR2 ANQGSEA. The CDR3 totals 13 residues. CDR3 sequence: CSDGHPTYIEQFF. The CDR3, as DNA: TGCAGCGACGGACATCCGACGTACATTGAGCAGTTCTTC.

The rearrangement uses TRBV7-9 and TRBJ2-3; 7 bases match TRBD2. Germline lookup yields CDR1 SEHNR and CDR2 FQNEAQ (reference sequence). The CDR3 sequence is 17 residues long. J lost 2 bases, V lost 5 bases, and 13 bases had no gene match. Written as DNA, the CDR3 is TGTGCCAGCAGCCCAGGGTTAAGACTAGCTTTCACAGATACGCAGTATTTT. Protein: CASSPGLRLAFTDTQYF.

J is TRBJ2-1 and V is TRBV9, with 10 bases matching TRBD1. Losses at the gene ends were 4 bases for V and 8 bases for J; bases not matched to a gene: 9. This CDR3 contains 15 residues. CDR1 is SGDLS, CDR2 YYNGEE, per germline. CDR3 sequence: CASSSSWDRGDEQFF. In nucleotides, the CDR3 is TGTGCCAGCAGCTCCTCCTGGGACAGGGGAGATGAGCAGTTCTTC.

The chain joins TRBV11-3 to TRBJ2-1, with D possibly being TRBD2 (6 bases). The CDR3 is 14 residues long. The germline CDR1 and CDR2 sequences are SGHNT and YENEEA. The V end was cut by 5 bases, the J end by 7 bases, with 15 bases between. CDR3 amino acids: CASSPKTSFNEQFF. Here the CDR3 DNA reads TGTGCCAGCAGCCCAAAGACTAGTTTTAATGAGCAGTTCTTC.

The chain joins TRBV19 to TRBJ1-5; TRBD1 agrees at 7 bases. The CDR3 has 17 residues. V was pared by 5 bases and J by 4 bases, with 14 bases of the junction left unmatched. Germline values: CDR1 LNHDA, CDR2 SQIVND (reference sequence). In nucleotides, the CDR3 is TGTGCCAGTAGTGTCAATCCCCCGACAGGGCGGAATCAGCCCCAGCATTTT. Amino acids: CASSVNPPTGRNQPQHF.

V is TRBV19 and J is TRBJ2-1, with D possibly being TRBD2 (6 bases). The V gene lost 6 bases and the J gene lost 10 bases, with 16 bases spanning the gap. The CDR3 extends over 13 amino acids. Per germline, CDR1 LNHDA and CDR2 SQIVND (reference sequence). CDR3 bases: TGTGCCAGTAGACTTAGCGGCATAGGGGAGCAGTTCTTC. It yields the protein CASRLSGIGEQFF. Using reference TRBV19 and TRBJ2-1 for the parts outside the CDR3, the full variable domain is DGGITQSPKYLFRKEGQNVTLSCEQNLNHDAMYWYRQDPGQGLRLIYYSQIVNDFQKGDIAEGYSVSREKKESFPLTVTSAQKNPTAFYLCASRLSGIGEQFFGPGTRLTVL.

The V gene is TRBV4-3, the J gene TRBJ2-7; the D gene is possibly TRBD1 (6 bases). The CDR3 loop spans 15 amino acids. Germline assignment: CDR1 LGHNA and CDR2 YSLEER. The germline V and J ends were trimmed by 5 bases and 0 bases, with 14 bases remaining between them. DNA for the CDR3: TGCGCCAGCAGCAGCTACAGGGAATACTCCTACGAGCAGTACTTC. Translated, it gives CASSSYREYSYEQYF.

The CDR3 loop is CASSPGTGGYEQYF. In DNA, the CDR3 is TGCGCCAGCAGCCCCGGGACAGGGGGCTACGAGCAGTACTTC. The chain joins TRBV5-1 to TRBJ2-5, with 11 bases identical to TRBD1. The end of the DNA fits TRBJ2-7 better, so the J call may be wrong. Germline assignment: CDR1 SGHRS and CDR2 YFSETQ. This CDR3 region has 14 residues.

The chain couples TRBV4-1 to TRBJ1-1, with 8 bases matching TRBD1. V lost 1 base and J lost 4; bases outside the gene matches: 5. The CDR3 is 15 residues long. CDR1 and CDR2 from the germline V gene are MGHRA and YSYEKL. The CDR3 DNA reads as TGCGCCAGCAGCCAAGGGTTCCAGGGGGCCACTGAAGCTTTCTTT. Its protein product is CASSQGFQGATEAFF.

The chain links TRBV2 to TRBJ2-1, with TRBD2 identical over 7 bases. V lost 8 bases, J lost 7 bases, and 2 bases stayed unmatched. The CDR3 has 11 amino acids. Germline values: CDR1 SNHLY, CDR2 FYNNEI. This chain's CDR3 is CASSGLNEQFF. DNA of the CDR3: TGTGCCAGCTCGGGACTAAATGAGCAGTTCTTC.

The V call is TRBV7-9, the J call TRBJ1-1, with D unresolved. The V gene's germline CDR1 is SEHNR and CDR2 FQNEAQ (reference sequence). Trimming took off 7 bases at V and 1 base at J, with 4 bases between the two ends. The CDR3 is 11 residues long. CDR3 region: CASTGNTEAFF. In DNA form, the CDR3 reads TGTGCCAGCACCGGGAACACTGAAGCTTTCTTT. Full variable domain (rest looked up from reference TRBV7-9 and TRBJ1-1): DTGVSQNPRHKITKRGQNVTFRCDPISEHNRLYWYRQTLGQGPEFLTYFQNEAQLEKSRLLSDRFSAERPKGSFSTLEIQRTEQGDSAMYLCASTGNTEAFFGQGTRLTVV.

The chain uses TRBV9 and TRBJ1-1; no reliable D call. V dropped 0 bases and J dropped 1 base, with 19 bases sitting between them. CDR3 size: 18 residues. Germline lookup yields CDR1 SGDLS and CDR2 YYNGEE. CDR3 amino acids: CASSVGGGSSERNTEAFF. The CDR3 coding sequence is TGTGCCAGCAGCGTAGGAGGAGGTTCATCGGAAAGGAACACTGAAGCTTTCTTT. Together with reference TRBV9 and TRBJ1-1, the CDR3 gives the full variable domain: DSGVTQTPKHLITATGQRVTLRCSPRSGDLSVYWYQQSLDQGLQFLIQYYNGEERAKGNILERFSAQQFPDLHSELNLSSLELGDSALYFCASSVGGGSSERNTEAFFGQGTRLTVV.

The CDR3 sequence is CASSYSDRGQAQPQHF. DNA for the CDR3: TGTGCCAGCAGTTATTCGGACAGGGGGCAAGCTCAGCCCCAGCATTTT. The V call is TRBV6-6, the J call TRBJ1-5; TRBD1 matches 11 bases. Germline V gives CDR1 MNHNY, CDR2 SVGAGI (reference sequence). Trimming removed 3 bases from V and 6 bases from J; junction bases left unmatched: 7. This CDR3 contains 16 residues.